The clone carrying this TCR beta chain showed up many times. TCRdb called the reads again in MiXCR, with one record for every CDR3 protein. The sample lists some 230,000 distinct CDR3 sequences, roughly 23% seen once, with 18% in the top ten. V lost 1 base to trimming and J lost 0 bases, with 6 bases between them. CDR3 length: 14 amino acids. The data are from a study of T cell repertoires in cytomegalovirus infection. The chain is built from TRBV12-3 or TRBV12-4 and TRBJ1-1, with a tentative D call TRBD1 (5 bases). Sequenced material: CD8+ T cells from PBMCs. This TCR came from a human donor in good health (CMV status not recorded). Some clones in this sample may be carry-over from other donors' samples. CDR3 loop: CASSLDRMNTEAFF. CDR3 in DNA: TGTGCCAGCAGTTTAGACAGGATGAACACTGAAGCTTTCTTT.